A single TCR beta chain is shown here with its context. What this receptor recognizes is not known. Per-base quality was not reported, and no clone a single base away is much larger than it. These data originate in a study of PD-1 blockade in classical Hodgkin lymphoma (dated by TCRdb to about 2020). Study-level background: Nivolumab dosing was 3 mg/kg intravenously every 2 weeks, continuing until either disease progression or unacceptable toxicity. To define a peripheral blood immune signature of response to PD-1 blockade in classical Hodgkin lymphoma, the study combined TCR beta sequencing with CyTOF. The paper as a whole reports these results and caveats: Diversity was lower in patients who began nivolumab less than 1 year after ASCT, so these patients were left out of later analyses to avoid confounding by immune reconstitution. Baseline TCR diversity was reported as lower in newly diagnosed patients than in healthy donors, and lower still in relapsed/refractory patients. A significant rise by C4D1 was seen in CD4+ but not CD8+ TCR diversity (p=0.0027 vs p=0.16), with the rise being most apparent in complete responders (p=0.02). The study covered only a single clinical trial cohort, and the causes of the repertoire differences, possibly disease activity or prior therapy, were still not defined. Trial patients achieving complete response had baseline diversity similar to newly diagnosed patients, whereas partial responders and progressors had significantly lower diversity.

The time point label corresponds to: cycle 4 day 1 (C4D1), after less than 7 weeks of nivolumab. All trial patients had relapsed after autologous stem cell transplantation, with cohorts A, B and C differing in prior brentuximab vedotin exposure. The trial cohort included 45 to 65 patients with relapsed/refractory classical Hodgkin lymphoma, and each patient had a best overall response of complete response, partial response or progressive disease. In the multi-cohort phase II CheckMate 205 trial, trial patients received single-agent nivolumab. An independent review committee assessed best overall response by applying the 2007 International Working Group response criteria. Trial PBMCs were obtained immediately prior to nivolumab initiation (C1D1) and on therapy at cycle 2 day 1 and cycle 4 day 1. Peripheral blood was collected in 8 mL Vacutainer Cell Preparation Tubes, from which PBMCs were isolated by centrifugation and then cryopreserved.

The Qiagen DNeasy kit was used to extract genomic DNA both from unsorted PBMCs and from the negatively selected CD4+ and CD8+ fractions. Using primers that anneal to V and J segments, immunoSEQ multiplex PCR amplified the TCR beta CDR3 regions. Amplification bias was minimized using a synthetic immune receptor repertoire, and residual bias was removed computationally after sequencing. Per the source publication's procedure: Custom Python scripts were used to quantify repertoire diversity as the Shannon entropy index. Unsorted, CD4+ and CD8+ repertoires were analyzed separately, except in combined analyses where CD4+ and CD8+ sequences were merged in silico. A clone was considered expanded if an increase in frequency of at least 2-fold after treatment relative to C1D1 was found, and a pseudocount of 0.5 was applied to clones undetected at baseline. Singleton clones were defined as clones with 0 or 1 copy at C1D1, and non-singleton clones were defined as clones with 2 or more copies. Clones expanded in unsorted samples were annotated as CD4+, CD8+ or unknown by matching protein sequences in sorted samples from the same patient. Wilcoxon tests were applied to paired samples to test diversity changes from C1D1 to C4D1. In its TCRdb copy, this immuneACCESS table keeps in-frame sequences only and misses some clones. Where compared with another copy, unresolved V genes explain less than half of these, and the others have no known cause. V and J calls and clone size are copied from that table; D and trimming were computed from the DNA. Recorded for this sample are around 35,000 clones; around 68% of them occurred a single time. 3.5% to 5% of the sample is held by the ten biggest clonotypes.

Sequencing was performed on peripheral blood mononuclear cells (PBMCs), taken before the fourth cycle of nivolumab. This clonotype was obtained from a human donor with classical Hodgkin lymphoma.

The CDR3 protein is CASMGEATNEKLFF. The nucleotide sequence is given as TGTGCCAGCATGGGGGAGGCAACTAATGAAAAACTGTTTTTT. Here the chain combines TRBV6-5 and TRBJ1-4; a tentative D match to TRBD1 spans 5 bases. The CDR3 contains 14 residues, cysteine and phenylalanine counted. The CDR3 DNA has 42 bases and is translated from base 1. CDR1 and CDR2 are drawn from the germline V gene: MNHEY, SVGAGI. V lost 7 bases and J lost 0 bases; the stretch between them is 9 bases long.